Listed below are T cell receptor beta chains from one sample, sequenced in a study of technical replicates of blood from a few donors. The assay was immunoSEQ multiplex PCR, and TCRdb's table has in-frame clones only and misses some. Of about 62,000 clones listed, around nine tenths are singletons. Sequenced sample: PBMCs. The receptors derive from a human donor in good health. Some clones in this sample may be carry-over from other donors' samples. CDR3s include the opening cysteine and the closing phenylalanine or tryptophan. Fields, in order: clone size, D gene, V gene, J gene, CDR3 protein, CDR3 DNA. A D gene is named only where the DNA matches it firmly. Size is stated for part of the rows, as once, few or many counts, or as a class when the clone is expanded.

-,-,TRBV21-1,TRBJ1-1,CASKTGELTAEAFF,TGTGCCAGCAAAACCGGAGAACTGACAGCTGAAGCTTTCTTT
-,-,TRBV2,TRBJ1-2,CASSPQGEDYGYTF,TGTGCCAGCAGCCCACAGGGTGAAGACTATGGCTACACCTTC
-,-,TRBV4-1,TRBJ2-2,CASSQPAGELFF,TGCGCCAGCAGCCAACCGGCCGGGGAGCTGTTTTTT
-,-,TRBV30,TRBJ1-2,CAWSVAGRYGYTF,TGTGCCTGGAGTGTGGCAGGGCGCTATGGCTACACCTTC
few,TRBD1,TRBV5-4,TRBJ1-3,CASSFGDRTISGNTIYF,TGTGCCAGCAGCTTCGGGGACAGGACTATCTCTGGAAACACCATATATTTT
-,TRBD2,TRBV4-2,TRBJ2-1,CASSQVASGGFEQFF,TGTGCCAGCAGCCAAGTCGCTAGCGGGGGTTTTGAGCAGTTCTTC
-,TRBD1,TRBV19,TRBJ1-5,CASSTRGTDQHF,TGTGCCAGTAGTACTAGGGGGACAGACCAGCATTTT
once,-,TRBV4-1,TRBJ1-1,CASSYRRTPGPTEAFF,TGCGCCAGCAGCTACCGCCGGACACCTGGGCCCACTGAAGCTTTCTTT
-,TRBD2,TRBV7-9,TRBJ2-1,CASSLAGPGAGALYNEQFF,TGTGCCAGCAGCTTAGCGGGACCGGGAGCGGGGGCTTTATACAATGAGCAGTTCTTC
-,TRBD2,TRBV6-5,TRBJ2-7,CASSPLQRGTYEQYF,TGTGCCAGCAGTCCCCTGCAGCGGGGGACTTACGAGCAGTACTTC
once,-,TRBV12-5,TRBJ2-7,CASGLNGGAAYEQYF,TGTGCTAGTGGTTTAAATGGAGGGGCGGCCTACGAGCAGTACTTC
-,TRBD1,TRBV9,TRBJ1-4,CASSPRTGEEKLFF,TGTGCCAGCAGCCCAAGGACAGGGGAGGAAAAACTGTTTTTT
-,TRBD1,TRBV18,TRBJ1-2,CASSPTGTNYGYTF,TGTGCCAGCTCACCGACAGGGACGAACTATGGCTACACCTTC
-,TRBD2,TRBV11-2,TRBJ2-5,CASSLYSAGTLETQYF,TGTGCCAGCAGCTTGTATTCAGCGGGGACTTTGGAGACCCAGTACTTC
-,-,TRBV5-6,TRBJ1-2,CASSLPQGHYGYTF,TGTGCCAGCAGCTTGCCCCAGGGCCACTATGGCTACACCTTC